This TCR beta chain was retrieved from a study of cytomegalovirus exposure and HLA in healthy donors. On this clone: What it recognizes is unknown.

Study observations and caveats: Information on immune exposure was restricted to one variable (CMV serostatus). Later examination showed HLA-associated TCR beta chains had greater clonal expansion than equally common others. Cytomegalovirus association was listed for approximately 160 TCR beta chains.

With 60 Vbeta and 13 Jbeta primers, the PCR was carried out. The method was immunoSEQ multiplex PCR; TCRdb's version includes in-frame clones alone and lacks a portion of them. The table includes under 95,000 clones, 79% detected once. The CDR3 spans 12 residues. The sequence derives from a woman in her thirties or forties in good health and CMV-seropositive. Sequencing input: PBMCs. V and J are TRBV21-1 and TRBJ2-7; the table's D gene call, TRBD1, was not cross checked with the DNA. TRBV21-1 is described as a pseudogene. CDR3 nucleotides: TGTGCCAGCAAAACATACTCCTACGAGCAGTACTTC. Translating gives CASKTYSYEQYF.